This T cell receptor (beta chain) was captured by sequencing in a study of human T cells and chemical hapten exposure. Time point indicated: patch test 1, 2 weeks after DPC sensitization. Treatment of the sample: therapeutic diphenylcyclopropenone sensitization with weekly scalp DPC. Individual cDNA molecules had unique molecular identifiers attached to them by the library. Via MiXCR, TCRdb re-called the RACE reads, giving one row per CDR3 protein. The table lists around 380,000 distinct CDR3 sequences, approximately 4.4% of them singletons. This clonotype was seen at least ten times. The antigen is undetermined. V lost 3 bases, J lost 2 bases, and 4 bases lay in between. CDR1 SGHVS and CDR2 FNYEAQ come from the germline V gene. The CDR3 loop spans 13 amino acids. Study results and limitations: TCRs exceeding a frequency of 1 in 1000 stayed unchanged under DPC sensitization.

Specimen: whole blood, collected in connection with sensitization to the hapten diphenylcyclopropenone (DPC). This TCR came from a woman between 45 and 65 years old with alopecia areata. Some clones in this sample may be carry-over from other donors' samples. This sequence joins TRBV7-6 and TRBJ2-2; D is undetermined. The CDR3 nucleotides are TGTGCCAGCAGCTTTATAAACACCGGGGAGCTGTTTTTT. Translated, it gives CASSFINTGELFF.